Listed below are T cell receptor beta chains from one sample, sequenced in a study of blood T cell repertoires in COVID-19. Assay used: immunoSEQ multiplex PCR; TCRdb lists only in-frame clones, some missing. Of 210,000 or so clones in the sample, about three quarters are singletons; the top ten hold 2.8%. The sequencing sample was made of peripheral blood. These receptors all come from a woman of 80 years or more with active or convalescent COVID-19. The CDR3 runs from the conserved cysteine through the conserved F or W. Fields, in order: V gene, clone size, D gene, J gene, CDR3 protein, CDR3 DNA. The D gene is left open where the match is weak. The size entry is marked missing in some rows and otherwise reads once, few, many or a size class.

V: TRBV27
size: few
D: TRBD1
J: TRBJ1-2
CDR3: CASSPDNRGGYTF
DNA: TGTGCCAGCAGTCCGGATAACAGGGGTGGCTACACCTTC

V: TRBV19
size: NA
D: NA
J: TRBJ1-5
CDR3: CASSITGIKPQHF
DNA: TGTGCCAGTAGTATAACCGGGATTAAGCCCCAGCATTTT

V: TRBV6-2/TRBV6-3
size: few
D: NA
J: TRBJ2-1
CDR3: CASSPDRYNEQFF
DNA: TGTGCCAGCAGTCCCGACAGATACAATGAGCAGTTCTTC

V: TRBV5-1
size: NA
D: TRBD1
J: TRBJ1-5
CDR3: CASSPQGAGNQPQHF
DNA: TGCGCCAGCAGCCCACAGGGGGCAGGCAATCAGCCCCAGCATTTT

V: TRBV3-1/TRBV3-2
size: NA
D: TRBD2
J: TRBJ2-5
CDR3: CASSHDSGTSGGVTQYF
DNA: TGTGCCAGCAGCCATGACTCCGGGACTAGCGGGGGGGTGACCCAGTACTTC

V: TRBV2
size: NA
D: NA
J: TRBJ1-1
CDR3: CASRGRDFRPEAFF
DNA: TGTGCCAGCAGGGGCCGGGACTTTAGACCTGAAGCTTTCTTT

V: TRBV15
size: once
D: NA
J: TRBJ1-6
CDR3: CATSRDSTTVRNSPLHF
DNA: TGTGCCACCAGCAGAGATTCGACGACAGTAAGAAATTCACCCCTCCACTTT

V: TRBV7-3
size: NA
D: TRBD2
J: TRBJ2-1
CDR3: CASSPKKFETSGVDEQFF
DNA: TGTGCCAGCAGCCCCAAAAAGTTTGAGACTAGCGGGGTCGATGAGCAGTTCTTC

V: TRBV18
size: once
D: NA
J: TRBJ1-3
CDR3: CASSPRTPTSGNTIYF
DNA: TGTGCCAGCTCACCGCGGACACCGACCTCTGGAAACACCATATATTTT

V: TRBV5-6
size: NA
D: NA
J: TRBJ2-2
CDR3: CASRQGWGNTGELFF
DNA: TGTGCCAGCAGGCAGGGTTGGGGGAACACCGGGGAGCTGTTTTTT

V: TRBV18
size: NA
D: NA
J: TRBJ1-2
CDR3: CASSPGGYYTF
DNA: TGTGCCAGCTCACCGGGAGGATACTACACCTTC

V: TRBV5-4
size: NA
D: TRBD2
J: TRBJ2-5
CDR3: CASSLLWGSGGPSGETQYF
DNA: TGTGCCAGCAGCTTACTCTGGGGTAGCGGGGGGCCCTCGGGGGAGACCCAGTACTTC

V: TRBV5-1
size: NA
D: NA
J: TRBJ1-2
CDR3: CASSLETGYGYTF
DNA: TGCGCCAGCAGCTTGGAAACGGGATATGGCTACACCTTC

V: TRBV18
size: NA
D: TRBD1
J: TRBJ1-5
CDR3: CASSPPGQSNQPQHF
DNA: TGTGCCAGCTCACCACCGGGACAGAGCAATCAGCCCCAGCATTTT

V: TRBV5-3
size: NA
D: NA
J: TRBJ2-7
CDR3: CARSLSRDAAYEQYF
DNA: TGTGCCAGAAGCTTGAGCAGGGATGCAGCCTACGAGCAGTACTTC

V: TRBV6-1
size: NA
D: NA
J: TRBJ1-5
CDR3: CASSEYTGMGNQPQHF
DNA: TGTGCCAGCAGTGAATATACAGGTATGGGCAATCAGCCCCAGCATTTT

V: TRBV12-3/TRBV12-4
size: NA
D: NA
J: TRBJ1-2
CDR3: CASSFTNTGGYTF
DNA: TGTGCCAGCAGTTTCACTAACACAGGCGGCTACACCTTC

V: TRBV19
size: few
D: NA
J: TRBJ1-2
CDR3: CASSSGQGVVYGYTF
DNA: TGTGCCAGTAGTTCTGGGCAAGGGGTCGTCTATGGCTACACCTTC

V: TRBV7-2
size: NA
D: NA
J: TRBJ1-2
CDR3: CASSLDSLAYGYTF
DNA: TGTGCCAGCAGCTTGGACAGTCTCGCCTATGGCTACACCTTC

V: TRBV7-2
size: NA
D: TRBD1
J: TRBJ1-6
CDR3: CASREQGFNSPLHF
DNA: TGTGCCAGCAGGGAACAGGGGTTCAATTCACCCCTCCACTTT

V: TRBV7-9
size: NA
D: NA
J: TRBJ1-3
CDR3: CASSFRENRNTIYF
DNA: TGTGCCAGCAGCTTCAGGGAAAACAGAAACACCATATATTTT

V: TRBV7-8
size: NA
D: TRBD1
J: TRBJ1-1
CDR3: CASSLGTGNTEAFF
DNA: TGTGCCAGCAGCTTGGGGACAGGGAACACTGAAGCTTTCTTT

V: TRBV29-1
size: NA
D: TRBD1
J: TRBJ1-1
CDR3: CSADRDRGTEAFF
DNA: TGCAGCGCCGACCGGGACAGGGGTACTGAAGCTTTCTTT

V: TRBV28
size: NA
D: TRBD1
J: TRBJ1-5
CDR3: CASSFGVRTGNQPQHF
DNA: TGTGCCAGCAGTTTTGGGGTGAGGACAGGGAATCAGCCCCAGCATTTT

V: TRBV29-1
size: once
D: TRBD1
J: TRBJ2-5
CDR3: CSVGKGTEETQYF
DNA: TGCAGCGTTGGGAAGGGGACAGAGGAGACCCAGTACTTC

V: TRBV2
size: NA
D: TRBD1
J: TRBJ2-3
CDR3: CATLGQYTDTQYF
DNA: TGTGCCACCCTGGGACAGTACACAGATACGCAGTATTTT

V: TRBV3-1/TRBV3-2
size: NA
D: TRBD1
J: TRBJ2-5
CDR3: CASSQENRGPQETQYF
DNA: TGTGCCAGCAGCCAGGAAAACAGGGGCCCTCAGGAGACCCAGTACTTC

V: TRBV7-9
size: NA
D: TRBD2
J: TRBJ2-1
CDR3: CASSAAGLATNEQFF
DNA: TGTGCCAGCAGCGCCGCGGGACTAGCGACCAATGAGCAGTTCTTC

V: TRBV10-3
size: NA
D: NA
J: TRBJ1-3
CDR3: CATFNSKVGNTIYF
DNA: TGTGCCACCTTTAACAGCAAGGTTGGAAACACCATATATTTT

V: TRBV19
size: NA
D: NA
J: TRBJ1-1
CDR3: CASSTGGGVTEAFF
DNA: TGTGCCAGTAGTACGGGTGGGGGGGTCACTGAAGCTTTCTTT

V: TRBV11-1
size: NA
D: NA
J: TRBJ1-1
CDR3: CASSKQGGAEAFF
DNA: TGTGCCAGCAGCAAACAGGGTGGCGCTGAAGCTTTCTTT

V: TRBV5-1
size: NA
D: TRBD2
J: TRBJ2-1
CDR3: CASSGLGAGGQSYNEQFF
DNA: TGCGCCAGCAGTGGCTTGGGAGCGGGGGGGCAATCCTACAATGAGCAGTTCTTC

V: TRBV6-2/TRBV6-3
size: NA
D: TRBD1
J: TRBJ1-5
CDR3: CASSYGGPGQGANQPQHF
DNA: TGTGCCAGCAGTTACGGGGGACCGGGACAGGGGGCTAATCAGCCCCAGCATTTT

V: TRBV19
size: NA
D: NA
J: TRBJ1-6
CDR3: CASSSRYGVRNSPLHF
DNA: TGTGCCAGTAGTTCCCGGTACGGGGTGAGGAATTCACCCCTCCACTTT

V: TRBV19
size: few
D: TRBD1
J: TRBJ1-5
CDR3: CAASDRADQPQHF
DNA: TGTGCCGCATCGGACAGGGCTGATCAGCCCCAGCATTTT

V: TRBV7-3
size: NA
D: NA
J: TRBJ1-2
CDR3: CASSLIPTRETLDYGYTF
DNA: TGTGCCAGCAGCTTAATACCCACCCGGGAAACATTAGACTATGGCTACACCTTC

V: TRBV15
size: NA
D: NA
J: TRBJ2-2
CDR3: CATSRDRSPAGELFF
DNA: TGTGCCACCAGCAGAGACAGGTCGCCAGCCGGGGAGCTGTTTTTT